These 24 T cell receptor beta chains came from one sample sequenced in a study of identifying expanded T cells in peripheral blood. The table came from immunoSEQ multiplex PCR; TCRdb's copy has only in-frame clones and leaves some out. The sample yields approximately 110,000 clones, approximately 90% seen once. What was sequenced was blood. The source of these receptors is a person aged 18-70 years in good health.

This rearrangement joins TRBV5-1 to TRBJ2-7; TRBD1 aligns across 8 bases. CDR1 and CDR2 from the germline V gene are SGHRS and YFSETQ. V shed 3 bases, J shed 1 base, and the junction held 3 bases outside the gene matches. This CDR3 has 14 residues. The CDR3 loop reads CASSSTGASYEQYF. The CDR3 DNA is TGCGCCAGCAGCTCGACAGGGGCTTCCTACGAGCAGTACTTC.

V gene TRBV30 combines with J gene TRBJ1-4, with 10 bases that match TRBD1. With V trimmed by 1 base and J by 6 bases, 5 bases remained unmatched. CDR3 length: 15 residues. Germline lookup yields CDR1 GTSNPN and CDR2 SVGIG (reference sequence). In DNA form, the CDR3 reads TGTGCCTGGAGTGGGGGACAGGGGCTTGATGAAAAACTGTTTTTT. Amino acid sequence: CAWSGGQGLDEKLFF.

This rearrangement joins TRBV28 to TRBJ2-3; 7 bases match TRBD2. V lost 5 bases to trimming and J lost 1 base; unmatched junction nucleotides: 3. The V gene's germline CDR1 is MDHEN and CDR2 SYDVKM. This CDR3 region has 14 residues. The CDR3 bases are TGTGCCAGCAGTCCCCGGGGGGGCACAGATACGCAGTATTTT. Its protein product is CASSPRGGTDTQYF. Full variable domain (rest looked up from reference TRBV28 and TRBJ2-3): DVKVTQSSRYLVKRTGEKVFLECVQDMDHENMFWYRQDPGLGLRLIYFSYDVKMKEKGDIPEGYSVSREKKERFSLILESASTNQTSMYLCASSPRGGTDTQYFGPGTRLTVL.

This rearrangement joins TRBV7-7 to TRBJ1-4; D is uncertain. The CDR3 has 13 amino acids. The germline V gene has CDR1 SSHAT and CDR2 FNYEAQ (reference sequence). V was pared by 2 bases and J by 8 bases, with 9 bases between. In DNA, the CDR3 is TGTGCCAGCAGCTTAAACGCGGCAGAAAAACTGTTTTTT. It is translated as CASSLNAAEKLFF.

This chain connects TRBV30 to TRBJ2-1; D not resolved. CDR1 and CDR2 from the germline V gene are GTSNPN and SVGIG (reference sequence). Trimming left V 3 bases short and J 5 bases short, with 11 bases between. The CDR3 has 13 residues. CDR3 residues: CAWSVLLNNEQFF. In DNA form, the CDR3 reads TGTGCCTGGAGCGTCCTTCTAAACAATGAGCAGTTCTTC.

The J gene is TRBJ1-3, the V gene TRBV5-1; D not certain. CDR3 length: 12 amino acids. V was trimmed by 0 bases and J by 7 bases, leaving 5 bases between them. CDR1 is SGHRS, CDR2 YFSETQ, per germline. The chain's CDR3 is CASSLGGNTIYF. In DNA, the CDR3 is TGCGCCAGCAGCTTGGGAGGGAACACCATATATTTT.

The rearrangement uses TRBV6-5 and TRBJ2-7; weak D call: TRBD2 (5 bases). The CDR3 is 15 residues long. V was shortened by 2 bases and J by 2 bases, with 13 bases between the two germline ends. Germline loops: CDR1 MNHEY, CDR2 SVGAGI. This chain's CDR3 is CASSYARSGTYEQYF. The CDR3 bases are TGTGCCAGCAGTTACGCTCGTTCCGGGACCTACGAGCAGTACTTC.

The gene calls are TRBV20-1 and TRBJ2-3; tentatively, D is TRBD1 or TRBD2 (5 bases each). The V gene lost 5 bases and the J gene lost 8 bases, with 11 bases spanning the gap. Germline loops: CDR1 DFQATT, CDR2 SNEGSKA (reference sequence). This CDR3 contains 11 residues. CDR3 sequence reads: CSAWGWGTQYF. The CDR3 bases are TGCAGTGCTTGGGGGTGGGGTACGCAGTATTTT.

This chain connects TRBV28 to TRBJ2-7; D gene unclear. Germline V gene sequence: CDR1 MDHEN, CDR2 SYDVKM. The V end lost 3 bases, the J end lost 6 bases, and 12 bases lay between the germline ends. The CDR3 length is 13 residues. CDR3 DNA: TGTGCCAGCAGTTTTGTGGGAATCTCCGAGCAGTACTTC. Translated, it gives CASSFVGISEQYF.

The chain employs TRBV7-6 and TRBJ2-3, with 12 bases lining up with TRBD2. The V and J ends lost 2 bases and 1 base, in that order; junction bases with no gene match: 10. This CDR3 region has 19 residues. Germline CDR1 SGHVS, CDR2 FNYEAQ. The CDR3 bases are TGTGCCAGCAGCTTAAGGGGACTAGCGGGCCCCGGCGGCACAGATACGCAGTATTTT. Translating it yields CASSLRGLAGPGGTDTQYF. The variable domain in full, completed from reference TRBV7-6 and TRBJ2-3, reads GAGVSQSPRYKVTKRGQDVALRCDPISGHVSLYWYRQALGQGPEFLTYFNYEAQQDKSGLPNDRFSAERPEGSISTLTIQRTEQRDSAMYRCASSLRGLAGPGGTDTQYFGPGTRLTVL.

V usage is TRBV5-6 and J usage is TRBJ2-7; D unresolved. The CDR3 contains 14 residues. V lost 0 bases to trimming and J lost 0 bases, with 7 bases between them. The germline V gene encodes CDR1 SGHDT and CDR2 YYEEEE. The CDR3 DNA reads TGTGCCAGCAGCTTGGGTGGGGTCTCCTACGAGCAGTACTTC. Translating it yields CASSLGGVSYEQYF.

This rearrangement joins TRBV27 to TRBJ2-7; 7 nucleotides align to TRBD2. Germline CDR1 and CDR2: MNHEY and SMNVEV (reference sequence). Unmatched junction bases numbered 6, after V lost 6 bases and J lost 7 bases. The CDR3 extends over 12 amino acids. CDR3 sequence: CASRGGRGEQYF. The CDR3 DNA follows: TGTGCCAGCAGGGGCGGGAGAGGTGAGCAGTACTTC.

This clone was recorded once. The chain has TRBV15 and TRBJ1-2; 7 bases fit TRBD1. Germline lookup yields CDR1 LNHNV and CDR2 YYDKDF (reference sequence). With V trimmed by 7 bases and J by 0 bases, 2 bases remained unmatched. This CDR3 has 13 residues. The CDR3 protein is CATNQGANYGYTF. The CDR3 coding sequence is TGTGCCACCAATCAGGGGGCTAACTATGGCTACACCTTC.

The CDR3 DNA reads TGTGCCAGCAGCCCGGGAGGTTCGCGGCTGTTTTTT. Its translation: CASSPGGSRLFF. V gene TRBV7-3 combines with J gene TRBJ2-2; 7 nucleotides agree with TRBD2. CDR1 is SGHTA, CDR2 FQGTGA, per germline. The CDR3 has 12 residues. The V segment lost 5 bases and the J segment 13 bases; nucleotides outside the gene matches: 7. The full variable domain, its missing parts supplied by reference TRBV7-3 and TRBJ2-2, is GAGVSQTPSNKVTEKGKYVELRCDPISGHTALYWYRQSLGQGPEFLIYFQGTGAADDSGLPNDRFFAVRPEGSVSTLKIQRTERGDSAVYLCASSPGGSRLFFGEGSRLTVL.

V is TRBV5-4 and J is TRBJ2-7; perhaps TRBD2 as D (6 bases). Germline V lookup: CDR1 SGHNT, CDR2 YYREEE (reference sequence). With 4 bases removed from V and 2 bases from J, the gap between germline ends came to 19 bases. The CDR3 consists of 16 residues. CDR3: CASSGLQSGRPYEQYF. Written as DNA, the CDR3 is TGTGCCAGCAGCGGTTTACAGAGCGGGCGTCCCTACGAGCAGTACTTC.

This clone was observed a single time. The V call is TRBV9, the J call TRBJ2-5, with 7 bases matching TRBD1. J was trimmed by 0 bases and V by 4 bases; bases with no gene match: 9. Germline V gene data show CDR1 as SGDLS and CDR2 as YYNGEE. The CDR3 has 16 amino acids. In DNA, the CDR3 is TGTGCCAGCAGCCCCACCCGGGACAGCTACCAAGAGACCCAGTACTTC. Its protein product is CASSPTRDSYQETQYF.

This sequence joins TRBV6-5 and TRBJ2-3, with D unresolved. Germline-derived CDR1 and CDR2 are MNHEY and SVGAGI. V lost 7 bases to trimming and J lost 8 bases, with 7 bases between them. The CDR3 covers 10 residues. The CDR3 sequence is CASKTCTQYF. The CDR3 bases are TGTGCCAGCAAGACGTGTACGCAGTATTTT.

The V gene is TRBV7-9, the J gene TRBJ2-5, with a possible D match to TRBD1 (6 bases). The V gene lost 5 bases and the J gene lost 1 base, with 17 bases spanning the gap. The CDR3 has 16 amino acids. Looked up from germline, CDR1 is SEHNR and CDR2 is FQNEAQ (reference sequence). CDR3 protein: CASSPTGHVVQETQYF. CDR3 DNA sequence: TGTGCCAGCAGCCCCACGGGACATGTCGTCCAAGAGACCCAGTACTTC.

The chain recombines TRBV6-5 with TRBJ1-1; 9 nucleotides line up with TRBD1. Looked up from germline, CDR1 is MNHEY and CDR2 is SVGAGI. The CDR3 loop spans 14 amino acids. The V gene end was trimmed by 6 bases and the J gene end by 5 bases; junction bases not matched to a gene: 7. The CDR3 is CASRDTGGGTEAFF. The DNA for the CDR3 is TGTGCCAGCAGAGATACAGGGGGCGGAACTGAAGCTTTCTTT.

The chain couples TRBV28 to TRBJ1-6, with D perhaps TRBD1 (5 bases). The CDR3 loop spans 14 amino acids. Germline V lookup: CDR1 MDHEN, CDR2 SYDVKM. V dropped 7 bases and J dropped 6 bases, with 13 bases sitting between them. The CDR3 spells CASNPTAFNSPLHF. In nucleotides, the CDR3 is TGTGCCAGCAATCCGACAGCCTTTAATTCACCCCTCCACTTT.

V and J are TRBV15 and TRBJ2-2; D not resolved. Trimming removed 0 bases at V and 6 bases at J, with 5 bases between. The CDR3 length is 13 residues. CDR1 LNHNV and CDR2 YYDKDF come from the germline V gene (reference sequence). DNA of the CDR3: TGTGCCACCAGCAGAGATCAGCCCGGGGAGCTGTTTTTT. Amino acid sequence: CATSRDQPGELFF.

This clone was seen a single time. The J gene is TRBJ1-3, the V gene TRBV7-8; D might be TRBD1 (6 bases). The CDR3 extends over 16 amino acids. From germline, CDR1 is SGHVS and CDR2 FQNEAQ. The V gene lost 5 bases and the J gene lost 2 bases, with 16 bases spanning the gap. CDR3 residues: CASSPLQGIPGNTIYF. Here the CDR3 DNA reads TGTGCCAGCAGCCCCCTGCAGGGGATCCCTGGAAACACCATATATTTT.

This clone occurred once. This chain connects TRBV6-4 to TRBJ1-5, with D possibly TRBD1 on 5 matching bases. The germline gives CDR1 MRHNA, CDR2 SNTAGT. The V and J ends lost 5 bases and 4 bases respectively, with 15 bases between them. This CDR3 region has 15 residues. CDR3 in amino acids: CASSSRVGGNQPQHF. CDR3 bases: TGTGCCAGCAGTTCCAGGGTGGGTGGGAATCAGCCCCAGCATTTT.

The V gene is TRBV5-1, the J gene TRBJ2-5, with 10 bases that match TRBD2. In germline, CDR1 is SGHRS, CDR2 YFSETQ. The ends lost 5 bases at V and 0 bases at J; junction bases unmatched: 7. The CDR3 has 16 amino acids. The CDR3 DNA sequence: TGCGCCAGCAGGGGGGAACTAGCGGGAAACCAAGAGACCCAGTACTTC. Its protein product is CASRGELAGNQETQYF.